The next 9 T cell receptor beta chains were all read from a single sample in a study of control samples from healthy donors and cancer patients. Measured with immunoSEQ multiplex PCR; TCRdb has only the in-frame clones, and not every one. The sample contains roughly 88,000 clones, roughly 89% of which appear only once. Material: blood. The receptors were gathered from a man aged 45-65 years in good health.

The chain employs TRBV10-3 and TRBJ1-6, with a weak D call TRBD1 (5 bases). Germline V lookup: CDR1 ENHRY, CDR2 SYGVKD. Deletions cut 3 bases from V and 6 bases from J, with 9 bases between. The CDR3 consists of 14 residues. The CDR3 region has the DNA TGTGCCATCAGTGACCGGGGGAGTAATTCACCCCTCCACTTT. It specifies CAISDRGSNSPLHF.

This clone was observed once. The chain has TRBV30 and TRBJ2-5; 7 bases line up with TRBD1. There are 14 residues in the CDR3. CDR1 is GTSNPN and CDR2 is SVGIG in the germline V gene (reference sequence). With V trimmed by 0 bases and J by 0 bases, 1 base remained unmatched. The CDR3 protein is CAWSVQGNQETQYF. The CDR3 DNA reads TGTGCCTGGAGTGTACAGGGGAACCAAGAGACCCAGTACTTC.

The chain combines TRBV6-6 with TRBJ1-1; 8 bases align to TRBD1. Trimming removed 7 bases from V and 1 base from J; junction bases left unmatched: 11. The length of the CDR3 is 16 residues. Germline values: CDR1 MNHNY, CDR2 SVGAGI (reference sequence). CDR3 sequence: CASILITGGWNTEAFF. Written as DNA, the CDR3 is TGTGCCAGCATTCTTATCACAGGGGGTTGGAACACTGAAGCTTTCTTT.

The chain uses TRBV5-1 and TRBJ2-1; 7 nucleotides line up with TRBD1. V shed 2 bases and J 2 bases; nucleotides not matched to a gene: 4. This CDR3 has 15 amino acids. The germline CDR1 and CDR2 sequences are SGHRS and YFSETQ. CDR3 coding DNA: TGCGCCAGCAGCTTACAGGGGAATACCTACAATGAGCAGTTCTTC. Translating gives CASSLQGNTYNEQFF.

This clone appeared a single time. The CDR3 loop is CASSPRDRHGYTF. The CDR3 region has the DNA TGTGCCAGCAGCCCCCGGGACAGACATGGCTACACCTTC. This chain uses TRBV6-5 with TRBJ1-2; 7 bases line up with TRBD1. The germline V gene has CDR1 MNHEY and CDR2 SVGAGI. The CDR3 runs to 13 residues. V was clipped by 6 bases and J by 6 bases; unmatched bases: 7.

The chain carries TRBV19 and TRBJ1-1; D remains unclear. This CDR3 has 14 residues. Trimming stripped 6 bases from V and 4 bases from J, with 15 bases between. In germline, CDR1 is LNHDA, CDR2 SQIVND (reference sequence). CDR3 amino acids: CASRGGPATTEAFF. CDR3 DNA sequence: TGTGCCAGTAGGGGAGGCCCGGCGACCACTGAAGCTTTCTTT.

The chain joins TRBV27 to TRBJ1-6; TRBD1 is a possible D gene (5 bases). The germline V and J ends were trimmed by 5 bases and 10 bases, with 12 bases remaining between them. This CDR3 spans 13 amino acids. CDR1 and CDR2 (germline): MNHEY, SMNVEV (reference sequence). The CDR3 region is CASSQQGNSPLHF. The CDR3 nucleotides read TGTGCCAGCAGTCAGCAGGGCAACTCACCCCTCCACTTT.

The chain combines TRBV7-9 with TRBJ1-1; TRBD1 matches 7 bases. The trim removed 7 bases at V and 0 bases at J, leaving 5 bases unmatched. The CDR3 runs to 14 residues. The germline V gene has CDR1 SEHNR and CDR2 FQNEAQ (reference sequence). The CDR3 loop reads CASTVDRVNTEAFF. For the CDR3, the DNA is TGTGCCAGCACCGTTGACAGGGTGAACACTGAAGCTTTCTTT.

This chain connects TRBV11-3 to TRBJ2-2; TRBD1 matches 9 bases. This CDR3 region has 14 residues. Unmatched junction bases numbered 3, after V lost 5 bases and J lost 5 bases. Per the germline V gene, CDR1 is SGHNT and CDR2 is YENEEA. In nucleotides, the CDR3 is TGTGCCAGCAGCCGGGACAGGGTGACCGGGGAGCTGTTTTTT. This encodes CASSRDRVTGELFF. Looking up the rest from reference TRBV11-3 and TRBJ2-2 gives the full variable domain: EAGVVQSPRYKIIEKKQPVAFWCNPISGHNTLYWYLQNLGQGPELLIRYENEEAVDDSQLPKDRFSAERLKGVDSTLKIQPAELGDSAVYLCASSRDRVTGELFFGEGSRLTVL.